The 16 T cell receptor beta chains below were found in one sample sequenced in a study of technical replicates of blood from a few donors. The method was immunoSEQ multiplex PCR; TCRdb's version includes in-frame clones alone and lacks a portion of them. The repertoire holds around 100,000 clones, with approximately 94% as singletons. Material for sequencing was T cells isolated from PBMCs. These receptors all come from a human donor in good health.

The CDR3 DNA sequence: TGTGCCAGCAGTGTTGGAGATTCCCTCTACGAGCAGTACTTC. This translates into CASSVGDSLYEQYF. V is TRBV2 and J is TRBJ2-7; no clear D gene. The CDR3 spans 14 residues. The germline gives CDR1 SNHLY, CDR2 FYNNEI. Trimming removed 4 bases from V and 3 bases from J, with 13 bases in between.

The chain couples TRBV19 to TRBJ1-1; D uncertain. The CDR3 totals 11 residues. CDR1 is LNHDA, CDR2 SQIVND, per germline (reference sequence). The V end lost 7 bases, the J end lost 1 base, and 4 bases lay between the germline ends. The CDR3 DNA reads as TGTGCCAGTATAAAGAACACTGAAGCTTTCTTT. Its translation: CASIKNTEAFF.

The V gene is TRBV11-2, the J gene TRBJ2-5; D possibly corresponds to TRBD2 (5 bases). V was clipped by 2 bases and J by 2 bases, with 12 bases between them. CDR1 and CDR2 (germline): SGHAT, FQNNGV. The CDR3 covers 15 residues. CDR3: CASSLSVGVQETQYF. The DNA of the CDR3 is TGTGCCAGCAGCTTATCTGTGGGAGTGCAAGAGACCCAGTACTTC.

The chain combines TRBV6-6 with TRBJ1-2; 7 bases are shared with TRBD1. V lost 2 bases to trimming and J lost 1 base; unmatched junction nucleotides: 7. The CDR3 extends over 16 amino acids. Germline V gene sequence: CDR1 MNHNY, CDR2 SVGAGI (reference sequence). The CDR3 sequence: CASSYPKGQLNYGYTF. In nucleotides, the CDR3 is TGTGCCAGCAGTTACCCGAAGGGACAGCTTAACTATGGCTACACCTTC.

V gene TRBV18 combines with J gene TRBJ2-3, with a weak D call TRBD2 (5 bases). Germline CDR1 KGHSH, CDR2 LQKENI. The CDR3 extends over 14 amino acids. V dropped 3 bases and J dropped 4 bases, with 11 bases sitting between them. This CDR3 reads CASSPVAYADTQYF. CDR3 nucleotide sequence: TGTGCCAGCTCACCCGTAGCGTACGCAGATACGCAGTATTTT.

The chain recombines TRBV10-3 with TRBJ1-2; 7 nucleotides agree with TRBD1. There are 13 residues in the CDR3. V trimming: 8 bases; J trimming: 5 bases; junction bases outside the gene matches: 8. Per the germline V gene, CDR1 is ENHRY and CDR2 is SYGVKD. CDR3 sequence (DNA): TGTGCCATCGAGGCCCAGACAGGGTATGGCTACACCTTC. Its protein is CAIEAQTGYGYTF.

This chain uses TRBV7-2 with TRBJ2-3; 10 nucleotides align to TRBD2. Germline lookup yields CDR1 SGHTA and CDR2 FQGNSA. The CDR3 covers 16 residues. Losses at the gene ends were 5 bases for V and 5 bases for J; bases not matched to a gene: 10. The CDR3 sequence: CASSPSLAGVKDTQYF. The DNA for the CDR3 is TGTGCCAGCAGCCCTAGCCTAGCGGGAGTTAAAGATACGCAGTATTTT.

The rearrangement uses TRBV10-3 and TRBJ2-5; D remains unclear. The V end lost 3 bases, the J end lost 1 base, and 12 bases lay between the germline ends. Germline V gene sequence: CDR1 ENHRY, CDR2 SYGVKD. CDR3 length equals 15 residues. This chain's CDR3 is CAISDGGALQETQYF. The CDR3 region has the DNA TGTGCCATCAGTGATGGCGGAGCTCTCCAAGAGACCCAGTACTTC.

The chain recombines TRBV7-9 with TRBJ2-1, with 8 bases fitting TRBD1. The CDR3 spans 14 residues. V lost 8 bases, J lost 4 bases, and 7 bases stayed unmatched. CDR1 is SEHNR, CDR2 FQNEAQ, per germline (reference sequence). The chain's CDR3 is CASLQGARYNEQFF. CDR3 DNA: TGTGCCAGCCTTCAGGGGGCTAGATACAATGAGCAGTTCTTC. The full variable domain, in which reference TRBV7-9 and TRBJ2-1 provide the parts outside the CDR3, is DTGVSQNPRHKITKRGQNVTFRCDPISEHNRLYWYRQTLGQGPEFLTYFQNEAQLEKSRLLSDRFSAERPKGSFSTLEIQRTEQGDSAMYLCASLQGARYNEQFFGPGTRLTVL.

This chain connects TRBV15 to TRBJ2-5; 13 nucleotides line up with TRBD2. The end of the DNA fits TRBJ2-7 better, so the J call may be wrong. The CDR3 contains 17 residues. In germline, CDR1 is LNHNV, CDR2 YYDKDF (reference sequence). The CDR3 reads CATSSPGTSGTSYEQYF. The CDR3 coding sequence is TGTGCCACCAGCAGCCCCGGGACTAGCGGGACTTCCTACGAGCAGTACTTC.

CDR3 region: CASSLDIGSASGQGSYNEQFF. In DNA form, the CDR3 reads TGTGCCAGCAGTTTAGATATAGGGAGCGCCTCGGGACAGGGCTCCTACAATGAGCAGTTCTTC. The rearrangement links TRBV28 to TRBJ2-1; 9 positions match TRBD1. Losses at the gene ends were 2 bases for V and 0 bases for J; bases not matched to a gene: 17. The germline V gene has CDR1 MDHEN and CDR2 SYDVKM. The CDR3 sequence is 21 residues long.

The J gene is TRBJ1-2, the V gene TRBV19; 7 positions agree with TRBD1. Trimming took 1 base from V and 5 from J; bases not matched to a gene: 4. The CDR3 sequence is 14 residues long. The germline V gene has CDR1 LNHDA and CDR2 SQIVND (reference sequence). CDR3 nucleotide sequence: TGTGCCAGTAGTATAGGAGGGGGCGATTATGGCTACACCTTC. Protein sequence: CASSIGGGDYGYTF.

The chain carries TRBV14 and TRBJ2-1; no clear D gene. CDR3 length: 16 amino acids. Per the germline V gene, CDR1 is SGHDN and CDR2 is FVKESK. With 0 bases removed from V and 4 bases from J, the gap between germline ends came to 13 bases. CDR3 sequence reads: CASSQDRGALYNEQFF. The DNA of the CDR3 is TGTGCCAGCAGCCAAGATAGAGGAGCCCTATACAATGAGCAGTTCTTC.

In the case of this clone: The same CDR3 also results from other DNA sequences found in this sample. This chain joins TRBV7-9 and TRBJ1-1; no definite D call. Between the trimmed V and J ends, which lost 1 base and 1 base, there was a span of 4 bases. Germline lookup yields CDR1 SEHNR and CDR2 FQNEAQ (reference sequence). CDR3 size: 13 residues. The CDR3 is CASSLGQNTEAFF. The CDR3 DNA follows: TGTGCCAGCAGCTTAGGTCAGAACACTGAAGCTTTCTTT.

This chain links TRBV6-5 with TRBJ2-7; D is ambiguous. V lost 2 bases and J lost 6, with 14 bases in between. Germline V gene data show CDR1 as MNHEY and CDR2 as SVGAGI. The length of the CDR3 is 14 residues. CDR3 residues: CASSYDAESGEQYF. The CDR3 nucleotides are TGTGCCAGCAGTTACGATGCCGAATCCGGCGAGCAGTACTTC.

J is TRBJ2-7 and V is TRBV21-1; TRBD2 is the table's D call, not checked against the DNA. TRBV21-1 has pseudogene status. The CDR3 is made up of 18 amino acids. CDR3 sequence (DNA): TGTGCCAGCAGCAAAGATAGGGACGAAACGGGAGGGCCCTACGAGCAGTACTTC. Translated, it gives CASSKDRDETGGPYEQYF.